These 8 T cell receptor beta chains came from one sample sequenced in a study of blood T cell repertoires in COVID-19. Here immunoSEQ multiplex PCR was the method, and the copy in TCRdb shows in-frame clones only, minus some. The sample carries over 150,000 clones, less than 90% recorded once. Sequenced material: PBMCs or T cells enriched from blood (not recorded which). These receptor sequences come from a woman aged 50 to 60 who had recovered from COVID-19.

The rearrangement uses TRBV2 and TRBJ1-4; possible D gene TRBD1, 6 bases. Trimming removed 0 bases at V and 7 bases at J, with 9 bases between. Germline V gene data show CDR1 as SNHLY and CDR2 as FYNNEI. The CDR3 is 14 amino acids. CDR3 nucleotide sequence: TGTGCCAGCAGTGAAGCCTGGACAGTTGAAAAACTGTTTTTT. This translates into CASSEAWTVEKLFF.

The CDR3 DNA reads TGTGCCAGCAGTTTAGGCGGGAACCAAGAGACCCAGTACTTC. Its translation is CASSLGGNQETQYF. The V gene is TRBV28, the J gene TRBJ2-5, with TRBD2 as a possible D gene (6 bases). Trimming pared 2 bases from V and 0 bases from J, leaving 7 bases between. The CDR3 is 14 amino acids. Germline V lookup: CDR1 MDHEN, CDR2 SYDVKM.

The chain joins TRBV5-8 to TRBJ2-1, with D possibly being TRBD2 (6 bases). The CDR3 is 17 amino acids. Trimming pared 3 bases from V and 4 bases from J, leaving 20 bases between. Germline V gene sequence: CDR1 SGHTS, CDR2 YDEGEE. The CDR3, as DNA: TGTGCCAGCAGCTGGGGGGTTCGGGGACGAGTTTACAATGAGCAGTTCTTC. Translation: CASSWGVRGRVYNEQFF.

The table lists this clone with a count of one. V usage is TRBV28 and J usage is TRBJ2-7; 8 bases map to TRBD1. The CDR3 has 15 amino acids. The ends lost 3 bases at V and 0 bases at J; junction bases unmatched: 4. Germline lookup yields CDR1 MDHEN and CDR2 SYDVKM. The CDR3 sequence is CASSLWDRLSYEQYF. The CDR3 nucleotides are TGTGCCAGCAGTTTGTGGGACAGGCTCTCCTACGAGCAGTACTTC. Full variable domain (remainder filled in from reference TRBV28 and TRBJ2-7): DVKVTQSSRYLVKRTGEKVFLECVQDMDHENMFWYRQDPGLGLRLIYFSYDVKMKEKGDIPEGYSVSREKKERFSLILESASTNQTSMYLCASSLWDRLSYEQYFGPGTRLTVT.

This clone was seen just once. The chain uses TRBV27 and TRBJ1-4; D is ambiguous. The CDR3 loop spans 15 amino acids. Germline V CDR1 and CDR2: MNHEY, SMNVEV (reference sequence). Deletions cut 3 bases from V and 8 bases from J, with 16 bases between. CDR3 DNA: TGTGCCAGCAGTTTGGCGGCAGCTGCGGAAGAAAAACTGTTTTTT. Amino acid sequence: CASSLAAAAEEKLFF.

The chain couples TRBV12-3 or TRBV12-4 to TRBJ2-1; unclear D gene. The CDR3 totals 13 residues. V was trimmed by 6 bases and J by 3 bases, leaving 9 bases between them. The CDR3, as DNA: TGTGCCAGCAGCCGCACAGTCTACAATGAGCAGTTCTTC. Its translation: CASSRTVYNEQFF.

This clone has only one observation. The chain has TRBV7-2 and TRBJ2-3, with 7 nucleotides matching TRBD2. V was clipped by 2 bases and J by 3 bases; unmatched bases: 8. CDR1 and CDR2 (germline): SGHTA, FQGNSA. CDR3 length: 16 residues. CDR3 in amino acids: CASSLRPSGKTDTQYF. CDR3 nucleotide sequence: TGTGCCAGCAGCTTAAGGCCTAGCGGTAAAACAGATACGCAGTATTTT. Combining the CDR3 with reference TRBV7-2 and TRBJ2-3 gives the whole variable domain GAGVSQSPSNKVTEKGKDVELRCDPISGHTALYWYRQSLGQGLEFLIYFQGNSAPDKSGLPSDRFSAERTGGSVSTLTIQRTQQEDSAVYLCASSLRPSGKTDTQYFGPGTRLTVL.

This chain connects TRBV28 to TRBJ1-3, with unresolved D. The CDR3 spans 14 residues. V was pared by 6 bases and J by 2 bases, with 11 bases between. Germline loops: CDR1 MDHEN, CDR2 SYDVKM. DNA of the CDR3: TGTGCCAGCAGCCTCAGTGTTGCTGGAAACACCATATATTTT. Its translation is CASSLSVAGNTIYF.